The 25 T cell receptor beta chains presented below share a single source sample, sequenced in a study of blood T cell repertoires in COVID-19. TCRdb keeps only in-frame clones here, not all; method: immunoSEQ multiplex PCR. The sample carries 350,000 to 400,000 clones, just over 90% recorded once. The sequenced material came from PBMCs or T cells enriched from blood (not recorded which). The receptors stem from a woman aged 40 to 50 who had been exposed to COVID-19.

This clone was observed once. The chain recombines TRBV6-5 with TRBJ1-5; 8 bases fit TRBD1. Germline lookup yields CDR1 MNHEY and CDR2 SVGAGI. There are 16 residues in the CDR3. V trimming: 0 bases; J trimming: 6 bases; junction bases outside the gene matches: 7. This chain's CDR3 is CASSYSNRGFSQPQHF. The CDR3 DNA reads TGTGCCAGCAGTTACTCTAACAGGGGGTTCAGTCAGCCCCAGCATTTT.

The chain is built from TRBV5-1 and TRBJ1-1; D unresolved. V dropped 0 bases and J dropped 5 bases, with 8 bases sitting between them. CDR3 length: 13 residues. CDR1 is SGHRS and CDR2 is YFSETQ in the germline V gene. CDR3 region: CASSLAKATEAFF. The DNA for the CDR3 is TGCGCCAGCAGCTTGGCCAAAGCGACTGAAGCTTTCTTT.

This chain uses TRBV5-6 with TRBJ1-2; D call uncertain. V was shortened by 4 bases and J by 2 bases, with 15 bases between the two germline ends. The CDR3 sequence is 15 residues long. Germline CDR1 SGHDT, CDR2 YYEEEE. DNA of the CDR3: TGTGCCAGCAGCCTCCGACTGGGTACGAACTATGGCTACACCTTC. Its protein product is CASSLRLGTNYGYTF.

This rearrangement joins TRBV30 to TRBJ2-1, with D possibly being TRBD1 (6 bases). Germline V gene sequence: CDR1 GTSNPN, CDR2 SVGIG (reference sequence). This CDR3 region has 14 residues. Deletions cut 0 bases from V and 5 bases from J, with 11 bases between. The CDR3 DNA reads as TGTGCCTGGAGTGTAGGGACATATCACAATGAGCAGTTCTTC. The encoded protein is CAWSVGTYHNEQFF.

The chain has TRBV4-3 and TRBJ1-1, with D unresolved. Trimming cost V 1 base and J 1 base, with 7 bases left between them. Looked up from germline, CDR1 is LGHNA and CDR2 is YSLEER. The CDR3 covers 14 residues. This CDR3 is CASSQGVGNTEAFF. The CDR3 DNA reads as TGCGCCAGCAGCCAAGGTGTCGGGAACACTGAAGCTTTCTTT.

The V and J genes are TRBV5-1 and TRBJ2-7; maybe TRBD1 (6 bases). The CDR3 loop spans 14 amino acids. V lost 5 bases and J 6 bases, leaving 18 bases between the germline ends. Germline values: CDR1 SGHRS, CDR2 YFSETQ. The CDR3 bases are TGCGCCAGCAGTTCCACTCCAGGGGTTTCCGAGCAGTACTTC. Its protein is CASSSTPGVSEQYF.

The V call is TRBV6-6, the J call TRBJ1-1, with D perhaps matching TRBD1 (6 bases). This CDR3 has 13 residues. Per the germline V gene, CDR1 is MNHNY and CDR2 is SVGAGI (reference sequence). With 10 bases removed from V and 0 bases from J, the gap between germline ends came to 12 bases. CDR3 amino acids: CAINRDMNTEAFF. CDR3 DNA sequence: TGTGCCATCAACAGGGATATGAACACTGAAGCTTTCTTT.

V usage is TRBV24-1 and J usage is TRBJ2-7; perhaps TRBD2 as D (5 bases). CDR3 length: 18 amino acids. CDR1 and CDR2 (germline): KGHDR, SFDVKD. The germline V and J ends were trimmed by 4 bases and 4 bases, with 25 bases remaining between them. The CDR3 sequence is CATSDNPRDARGGYEQYF. DNA of the CDR3: TGTGCCACCAGTGACAACCCCCGGGATGCGAGAGGAGGTTACGAGCAGTACTTC.

The J gene is TRBJ1-4, the V gene TRBV15; TRBD1 might be the D (5 bases). Germline V gives CDR1 LNHNV, CDR2 YYDKDF (reference sequence). The CDR3 covers 13 residues. V was shortened by 3 bases and J by 8 bases, with 10 bases between the two germline ends. CDR3 protein: CATSRRGGEKLFF. CDR3 coding DNA: TGTGCCACCAGCAGGAGGGGAGGCGAAAAACTGTTTTTT.

This sequence joins TRBV6-5 and TRBJ1-2, with D unresolved. The germline gives CDR1 MNHEY, CDR2 SVGAGI. CDR3 length equals 15 residues. Trimming stripped 0 bases from V and 0 bases from J, with 8 bases between. The CDR3 region has the DNA TGTGCCAGCAGTTACTCGGCCGCAGCTAACTATGGCTACACCTTC. Translating gives CASSYSAAANYGYTF.

The chain uses TRBV18 and TRBJ2-1; 12 bases line up with TRBD2. Trimming took 6 bases from V and 7 from J; bases not matched to a gene: 10. The CDR3 loop spans 16 amino acids. Germline CDR1 and CDR2: KGHSH and LQKENI. The CDR3 DNA is TGTGCCAGCTCGCCGACTAGCGGGAGAACGGGGAATGAGCAGTTCTTC. Translated: CASSPTSGRTGNEQFF.

The rearrangement joins TRBV24-1 to TRBJ1-4, with D unclear. Germline V gene lookup returns CDR1 KGHDR and CDR2 SFDVKD. V lost 3 bases and J lost 7, with 14 bases in between. The length of the CDR3 is 15 residues. In DNA, the CDR3 is TGTGCCACCAGTGATCTATTCCCAGGCTCTGAAAAACTGTTTTTT. As protein: CATSDLFPGSEKLFF.

This clone has only a few counts. The V gene is TRBV7-2, the J gene TRBJ1-1, with 10 bases identical to TRBD1. Germline V lookup: CDR1 SGHTA, CDR2 FQGNSA. The CDR3 is made up of 15 amino acids. Trimming removed 1 base from V and 3 bases from J; junction bases left unmatched: 2. CDR3 in amino acids: CASSLVDRGHTEAFF. The CDR3 nucleotides are TGTGCCAGCAGCTTAGTAGACAGGGGGCACACTGAAGCTTTCTTT.

This rearrangement joins TRBV7-9 to TRBJ1-3; D is possibly TRBD1 (6 bases). V lost 1 base to trimming and J lost 1 base, with 14 bases between them. This CDR3 is 17 amino acids long. The germline V gene encodes CDR1 SEHNR and CDR2 FQNEAQ (reference sequence). CDR3 sequence (DNA): TGTGCCAGCAGCTTAGTATCACAGGGATCTTCTGGAAACACCATATATTTT. This gives the protein CASSLVSQGSSGNTIYF.

The chain has TRBV9 and TRBJ2-7, with D possibly being TRBD1 (6 bases). V gave up 3 bases and J gave up 5 bases, with 18 bases separating them. The V gene's germline CDR1 is SGDLS and CDR2 YYNGEE. The CDR3 runs 15 residues. CDR3 DNA sequence: TGTGCCAGCAGCGGGCTCTCCACAGGGACCCACGAGCAGTACTTC. The encoded protein is CASSGLSTGTHEQYF.

This rearrangement joins TRBV13 to TRBJ1-2; a possible D gene is TRBD1 (6 bases). Germline lookup yields CDR1 PRHDT and CDR2 FYEKMQ (reference sequence). The CDR3 covers 15 residues. Trimming left V 6 bases short and J 4 bases short, with 18 bases between. CDR3 sequence: CASSSLRGAFYGYTF. CDR3 sequence (DNA): TGTGCCAGCAGTTCCCTGCGGGGGGCTTTCTATGGCTACACCTTC.

V is TRBV29-1 and J is TRBJ1-3, with 8 bases fitting TRBD1. Per germline, CDR1 SQVTM and CDR2 ANQGSEA. The CDR3 totals 14 residues. The V and J ends lost 6 bases and 0 bases, in that order; junction bases with no gene match: 4. Here the CDR3 DNA reads TGCAGCGTCGGGGACAGGAACTCTGGAAACACCATATATTTT. This codes for CSVGDRNSGNTIYF.

The V call is TRBV6-5, the J call TRBJ1-2; 8 nucleotides match TRBD1. The CDR3 covers 12 residues. V was pared by 7 bases and J by 7 bases, with 5 bases of the junction left unmatched. Germline CDR1 is MNHEY and CDR2 is SVGAGI. CDR3 loop: CASTAGGFGYTF. As DNA, the CDR3 is TGTGCCAGCACTGCAGGGGGCTTTGGCTACACCTTC.

This clone was seen repeatedly, ten times or more. The rearrangement joins TRBV5-1 to TRBJ2-7; 7 bases fit TRBD2. J gave up 2 bases and V 4 bases, and 12 bases lay outside the gene matches. The CDR3 runs to 16 residues. CDR1 and CDR2 (germline): SGHRS, YFSETQ. Here the CDR3 reads CASSLGLGAGAYEQYF. In nucleotides, the CDR3 is TGCGCCAGCAGCCTGGGGTTAGGCGCGGGGGCCTACGAGCAGTACTTC. Full variable domain (outside the CDR3, taken from reference TRBV5-1 and TRBJ2-7): KAGVTQTPRYLIKTRGQQVTLSCSPISGHRSVSWYQQTPGQGLQFLFEYFSETQRNKGNFPGRFSGRQFSNSRSEMNVSTLELGDSALYLCASSLGLGAGAYEQYFGPGTRLTVT.

The chain recombines TRBV7-2 with TRBJ1-1; TRBD1 might be the D (6 bases). This CDR3 is 15 amino acids long. Trimming left V 2 bases short and J 10 bases short, with 20 bases between. Germline assignment: CDR1 SGHTA and CDR2 FQGNSA. The CDR3 reads CASSLSPGDVTRAFF. CDR3 DNA sequence: TGTGCCAGCAGCTTATCCCCAGGGGACGTTACTAGAGCTTTCTTT. Variable domain in full (rest from reference TRBV7-2 and TRBJ1-1): GAGVSQSPSNKVTEKGKDVELRCDPISGHTALYWYRQSLGQGLEFLIYFQGNSAPDKSGLPSDRFSAERTGGSVSTLTIQRTQQEDSAVYLCASSLSPGDVTRAFFGQGTRLTVV.

The CDR3 bases are TGTGCCAGCAGCTTCGGGACAGGCTACGAGCAGTACTTC. It specifies CASSFGTGYEQYF. The chain combines TRBV7-6 with TRBJ2-7, with 8 bases that match TRBD1. Trimming removed 3 bases from V and 3 bases from J; junction bases left unmatched: 1. This CDR3 comprises 13 residues. CDR1 and CDR2 (germline): SGHVS, FNYEAQ.

This chain uses TRBV5-8 with TRBJ2-1; D gene uncertain. Germline V gives CDR1 SGHTS, CDR2 YDEGEE. V was cut by 0 bases and J by 3 bases, with 13 bases left in between. The CDR3 has 16 residues. CDR3 protein: CASSLGTAQIYNEQFF. CDR3 in DNA: TGTGCCAGCAGCTTGGGAACAGCACAGATCTACAATGAGCAGTTCTTC.

The chain uses TRBV4-1 and TRBJ1-5, with D unresolved. CDR1 MGHRA and CDR2 YSYEKL come from the germline V gene. Deletions cut 4 bases from V and 0 bases from J, with 13 bases between. The CDR3 is 16 amino acids. Written as DNA, the CDR3 is TGCGCCAGCAGCCGAGAAACCGTACTTAGCAATCAGCCCCAGCATTTT. Protein product: CASSRETVLSNQPQHF.

The sample holds one count of this clone. The CDR3 protein is CASSDEIPQHF. The CDR3 DNA reads TGTGCCAGTAGTGATGAGATCCCCCAGCATTTT. The J gene is TRBJ1-5, the V gene TRBV19; D unclear. The CDR3 extends over 11 amino acids. Trimming removed 5 bases from V and 10 bases from J, with 9 bases in between. Germline V gene data show CDR1 as LNHDA and CDR2 as SQIVND (reference sequence).

The rearrangement uses TRBV7-6 and TRBJ1-6; no firm D call. The germline V gene encodes CDR1 SGHVS and CDR2 FNYEAQ. V was pared by 5 bases and J by 5 bases, with 13 bases between. The CDR3 is 15 amino acids. As DNA, the CDR3 is TGTGCCAGCAGCCTCGGTACGGGGAATAATTCACCCCTCCACTTT. Translating it yields CASSLGTGNNSPLHF.